This T cell receptor (beta chain) derives from a study of cytomegalovirus exposure and HLA in healthy donors. Study-wide points: Versus the roughly 700-donor mean, an Asian-associated ancestry cluster reportedly showed fewer N-insertions in a later analysis. The study designated some 180 TCR beta chains cytomegalovirus-associated. TCR beta sequences numbering about 17,000 were associated with HLA alleles at 0.05 false discovery rate in a later analysis. Highly shared variants forming one cluster were likely a sequencing artifact.

Trimming removed 2 bases at V and 6 bases at J, with 14 bases between. The CDR3 loop spans 15 amino acids. Germline V gives CDR1 LNHDA, CDR2 SQIVND (reference sequence). Vbeta (60) and Jbeta (13) primers were used in the PCR. Generated by immunoSEQ multiplex PCR, the TCRdb table keeps only in-frame clones and is missing some. The sample yields about 190,000 clones, roughly 80% seen once. Points on this clone: What it binds is unknown.

The rearrangement links TRBV19 to TRBJ1-5; unclear D gene. The sample was PBMCs. This TCR derives from a man aged 45 to 65 in good health and CMV-seronegative. This chain's CDR3 is CASSIRLNRGQPQHF. In DNA form, the CDR3 reads TGTGCCAGTAGTATAAGGTTAAACCGCGGTCAGCCCCAGCATTTT.